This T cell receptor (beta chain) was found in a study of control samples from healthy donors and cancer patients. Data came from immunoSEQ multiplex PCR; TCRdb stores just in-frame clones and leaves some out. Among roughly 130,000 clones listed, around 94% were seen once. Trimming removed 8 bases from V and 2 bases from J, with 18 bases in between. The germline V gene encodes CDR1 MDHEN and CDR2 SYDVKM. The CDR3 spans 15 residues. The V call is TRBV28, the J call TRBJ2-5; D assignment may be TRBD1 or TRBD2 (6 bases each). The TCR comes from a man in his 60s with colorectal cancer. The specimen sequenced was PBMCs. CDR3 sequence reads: CASAQGLEGQETQYF. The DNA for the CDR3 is TGTGCCAGCGCACAGGGTTTGGAGGGACAAGAGACCCAGTACTTC.